Sequencing of this T cell receptor beta chain was carried out in a study of human T cells and chemical hapten exposure. TCRdb processed the RACE reads anew with MiXCR; each CDR3 protein has one entry. The table has under 90,000 distinct CDR3 sequences, around 10% seen once. This clonotype was observed at least ten times. Germline V lookup: CDR1 DFQATT, CDR2 SNEGSKA (reference sequence). The CDR3 sequence is 12 residues long. Time point specified: pre-sensitization, week 0. Sample treatment: therapeutic diphenylcyclopropenone sensitization with weekly scalp DPC. The sample was whole blood, taken in connection with sensitization to the hapten diphenylcyclopropenone (DPC). The receptor was isolated from a woman aged 40 to 55 with alopecia areata. Some clones in this sample may be carry-over from other donors' samples. The V call is TRBV20-1, the J call TRBJ2-2; possible D gene TRBD1, 6 bases. In DNA, the CDR3 is TGCAGCGGACAGTGGCGCACCGGGGAGCTGTTTTTT. Residues: CSGQWRTGELFF.